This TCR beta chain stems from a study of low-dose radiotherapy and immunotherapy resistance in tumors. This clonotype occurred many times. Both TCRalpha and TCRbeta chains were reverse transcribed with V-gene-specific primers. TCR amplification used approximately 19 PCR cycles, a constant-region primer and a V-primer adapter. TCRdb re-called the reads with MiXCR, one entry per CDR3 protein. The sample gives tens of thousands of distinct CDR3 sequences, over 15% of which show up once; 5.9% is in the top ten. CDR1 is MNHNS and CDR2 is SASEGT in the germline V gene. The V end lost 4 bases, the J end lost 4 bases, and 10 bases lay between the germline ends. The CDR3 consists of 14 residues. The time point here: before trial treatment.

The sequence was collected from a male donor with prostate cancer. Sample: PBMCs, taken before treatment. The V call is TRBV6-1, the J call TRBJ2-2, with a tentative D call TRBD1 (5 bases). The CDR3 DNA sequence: TGTGCCAGCAGTGCCGCAGGGTTCACCGGGGAGCTGTTTTTT. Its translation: CASSAAGFTGELFF.